This T cell receptor beta chain was identified during a study of blood T cell repertoires in COVID-19. About the study: T cells, B-cell-depleted T cells, or PBMCs supplied cDNA or gDNA.

Germline V lookup: CDR1 SGHRS, CDR2 YFSETQ. This CDR3 has 16 residues. Losses at the gene ends were 0 bases for V and 3 bases for J; bases not matched to a gene: 7. Clones were read by immunoSEQ multiplex PCR, and TCRdb kept only the in-frame ones, dropping some. The table records about 42,000 clones, around 90% of them present only once. The rearrangement uses TRBV5-1 and TRBJ2-7; 9 bases agree with TRBD2. Sequencing was done on a sample of peripheral blood. The clonotype comes from a human donor in a cohort sampled during active COVID-19. The DNA of the CDR3 is TGCGCCAGCAGCTTGGATGGGCGGGGGGGACTCTACGAGCAGTACTTC. This gives the protein CASSLDGRGGLYEQYF. Looking up the rest from reference TRBV5-1 and TRBJ2-7 gives the full variable domain: KAGVTQTPRYLIKTRGQQVTLSCSPISGHRSVSWYQQTPGQGLQFLFEYFSETQRNKGNFPGRFSGRQFSNSRSEMNVSTLELGDSALYLCASSLDGRGGLYEQYFGPGTRLTVT.